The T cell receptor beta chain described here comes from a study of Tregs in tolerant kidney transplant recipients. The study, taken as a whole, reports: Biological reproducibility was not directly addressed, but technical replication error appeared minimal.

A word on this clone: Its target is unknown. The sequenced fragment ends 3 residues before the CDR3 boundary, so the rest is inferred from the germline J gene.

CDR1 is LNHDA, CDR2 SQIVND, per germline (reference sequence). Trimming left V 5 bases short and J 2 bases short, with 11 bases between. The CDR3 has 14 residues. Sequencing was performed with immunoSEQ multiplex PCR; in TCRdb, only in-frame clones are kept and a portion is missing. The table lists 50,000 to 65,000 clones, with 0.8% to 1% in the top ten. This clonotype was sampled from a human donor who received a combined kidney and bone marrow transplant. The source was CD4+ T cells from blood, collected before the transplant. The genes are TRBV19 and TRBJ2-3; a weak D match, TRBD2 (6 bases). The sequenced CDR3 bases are TGTGCCAGTAGTTCCATAGCGGCCACAGATACG. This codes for CASSSIAATDT. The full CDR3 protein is CASSSIAATDTQYF. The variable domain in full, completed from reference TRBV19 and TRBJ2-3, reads DGGITQSPKYLFRKEGQNVTLSCEQNLNHDAMYWYRQDPGQGLRLIYYSQIVNDFQKGDIAEGYSVSREKKESFPLTVTSAQKNPTAFYLCASSSIAATDTQYFGPGTRLTVL.